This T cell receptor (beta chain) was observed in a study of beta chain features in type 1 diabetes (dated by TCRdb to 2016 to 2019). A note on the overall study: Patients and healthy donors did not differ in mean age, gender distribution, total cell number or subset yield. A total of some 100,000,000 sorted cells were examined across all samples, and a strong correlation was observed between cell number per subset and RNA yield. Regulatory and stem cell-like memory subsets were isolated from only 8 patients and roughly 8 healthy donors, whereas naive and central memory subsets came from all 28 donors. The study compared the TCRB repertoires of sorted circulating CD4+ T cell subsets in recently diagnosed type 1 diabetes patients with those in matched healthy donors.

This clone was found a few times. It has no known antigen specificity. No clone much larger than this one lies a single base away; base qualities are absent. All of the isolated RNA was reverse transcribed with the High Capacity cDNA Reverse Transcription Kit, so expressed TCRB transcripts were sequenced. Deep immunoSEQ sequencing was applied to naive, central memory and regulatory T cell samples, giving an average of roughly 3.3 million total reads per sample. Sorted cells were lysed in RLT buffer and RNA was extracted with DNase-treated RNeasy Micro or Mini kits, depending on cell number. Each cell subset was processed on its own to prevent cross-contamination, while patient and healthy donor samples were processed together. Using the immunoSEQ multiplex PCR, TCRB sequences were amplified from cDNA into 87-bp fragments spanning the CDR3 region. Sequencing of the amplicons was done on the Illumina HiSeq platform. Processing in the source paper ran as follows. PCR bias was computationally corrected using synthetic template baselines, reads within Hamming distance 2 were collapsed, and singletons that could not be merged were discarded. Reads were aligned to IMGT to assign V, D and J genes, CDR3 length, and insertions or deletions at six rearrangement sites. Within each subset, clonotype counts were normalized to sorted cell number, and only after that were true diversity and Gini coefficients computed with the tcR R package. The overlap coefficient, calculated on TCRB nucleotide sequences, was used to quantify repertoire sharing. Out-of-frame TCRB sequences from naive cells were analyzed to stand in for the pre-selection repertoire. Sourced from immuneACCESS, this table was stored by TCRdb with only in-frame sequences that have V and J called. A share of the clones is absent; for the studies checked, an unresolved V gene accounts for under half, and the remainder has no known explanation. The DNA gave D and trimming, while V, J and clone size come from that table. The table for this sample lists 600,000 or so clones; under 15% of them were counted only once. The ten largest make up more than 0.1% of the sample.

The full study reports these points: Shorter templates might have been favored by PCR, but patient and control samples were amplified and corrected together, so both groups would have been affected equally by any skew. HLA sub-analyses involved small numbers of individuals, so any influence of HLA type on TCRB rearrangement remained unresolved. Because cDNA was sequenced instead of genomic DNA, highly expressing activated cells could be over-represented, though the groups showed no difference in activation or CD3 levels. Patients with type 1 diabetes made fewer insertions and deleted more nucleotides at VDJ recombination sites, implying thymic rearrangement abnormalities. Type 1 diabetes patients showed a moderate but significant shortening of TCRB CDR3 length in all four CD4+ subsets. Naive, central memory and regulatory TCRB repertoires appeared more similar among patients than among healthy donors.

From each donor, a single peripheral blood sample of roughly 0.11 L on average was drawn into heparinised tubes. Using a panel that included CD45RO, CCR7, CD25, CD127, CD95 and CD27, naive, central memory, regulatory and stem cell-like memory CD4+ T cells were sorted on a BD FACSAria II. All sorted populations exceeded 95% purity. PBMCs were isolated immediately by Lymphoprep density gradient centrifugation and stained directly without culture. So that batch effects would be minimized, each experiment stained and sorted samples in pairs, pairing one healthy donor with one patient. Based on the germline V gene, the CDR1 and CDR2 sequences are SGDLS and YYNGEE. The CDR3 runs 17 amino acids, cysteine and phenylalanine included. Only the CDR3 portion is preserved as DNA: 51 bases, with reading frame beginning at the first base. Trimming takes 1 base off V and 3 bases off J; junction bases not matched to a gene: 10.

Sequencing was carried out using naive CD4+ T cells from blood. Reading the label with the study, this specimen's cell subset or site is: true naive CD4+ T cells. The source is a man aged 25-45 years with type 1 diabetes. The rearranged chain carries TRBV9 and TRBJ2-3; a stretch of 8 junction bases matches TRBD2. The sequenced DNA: TGTGCCAGCAGCGTAACACCCAGCGGGGGTGGGACAGATACGCAGTATTTT. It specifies CASSVTPSGGGTDTQYF.